The 20 T cell receptor beta chains presented below share a single source sample, sequenced in a study of blood T cell repertoires in COVID-19. TCRdb's table, derived via immunoSEQ multiplex PCR, lists solely in-frame clones and lacks some. The sample contains 250,000 to 350,000 clones, roughly nine tenths of which appear only once. Sequenced: peripheral blood. All receptors come from a woman in her thirties or forties who had recovered from COVID-19.

This sequence joins TRBV9 and TRBJ2-7, with D tentatively TRBD2 (6 bases). Germline V gene data show CDR1 as SGDLS and CDR2 as YYNGEE. V was shortened by 0 bases and J by 3 bases, with 10 bases between the two germline ends. The CDR3 extends over 14 amino acids. The CDR3 loop is CASSVAVGGYEQYF. The CDR3 DNA follows: TGTGCCAGCAGCGTAGCTGTGGGGGGCTACGAGCAGTACTTC.

Here the CDR3 reads CATSDYTGQAIYEQYF. CDR3 coding DNA: TGTGCCACCAGTGATTATACGGGACAGGCGATCTACGAGCAGTACTTC. This rearrangement joins TRBV24-1 to TRBJ2-7; 8 positions match TRBD1. Germline-derived CDR1 and CDR2 are KGHDR and SFDVKD. The J segment lost 3 bases and the V segment lost 2 bases, leaving 8 bases of the junction unmatched. The CDR3 length is 16 residues.

The J gene is TRBJ2-1, the V gene TRBV9; D not certain. Germline V CDR1 and CDR2: SGDLS, YYNGEE. This CDR3 comprises 16 residues. Deletions cut 0 bases from V and 3 bases from J, with 13 bases between. CDR3 DNA sequence: TGTGCCAGCAGCGTAGGTGCTAGAGGAGACTACAATGAGCAGTTCTTC. Its translation is CASSVGARGDYNEQFF.

This chain's CDR3 is CAISEGGGRWQYF. The CDR3 DNA is TGTGCCATCAGTGAGGGCGGGGGGCGGTGGCAGTACTTC. The V call is TRBV10-3, the J call TRBJ2-7; 8 nucleotides line up with TRBD2. The CDR3 has 13 amino acids. Trimming removed 2 bases from V and 9 bases from J; junction bases left unmatched: 6. Germline values: CDR1 ENHRY, CDR2 SYGVKD.

CDR3 DNA sequence: TGTGCCAGCAGTACCTACAGTGGCTCTGAAGCTTTCTTT. The encoded protein is CASSTYSGSEAFF. This chain uses TRBV12-3 or TRBV12-4 with TRBJ1-1, with D uncertain. Trimming took 5 bases from V and 6 from J, leaving 13 bases between them. This CDR3 region has 13 residues.

The genes are TRBV5-4 and TRBJ2-3; tentatively, D is TRBD2 (5 bases). CDR3 length equals 16 residues. V lost 0 bases, J lost 3 bases, and 14 bases lay in between. Looked up from germline, CDR1 is SGHNT and CDR2 is YYREEE (reference sequence). The CDR3 DNA follows: TGTGCCAGCAGCTTGGACTCACTGACGGGGACAGATACGCAGTATTTT. Protein sequence: CASSLDSLTGTDTQYF.

The rearrangement links TRBV5-5 to TRBJ2-1, with D maybe TRBD1 (5 bases). The CDR3 consists of 14 residues. Trimming removed 7 bases at V and 1 base at J, with 12 bases between. CDR1 is SGHKS, CDR2 YYEKEE, per germline (reference sequence). CDR3 sequence reads: CASLGLLSYNEQFF. The CDR3 DNA reads TGTGCCAGCCTGGGGCTTCTATCCTACAATGAGCAGTTCTTC.

The sample holds one count of this clone. The chain combines TRBV28 with TRBJ2-7, with TRBD2 matching over 15 bases. The CDR3 is 17 residues long. With V trimmed by 5 bases and J by 3 bases, 8 bases remained unmatched. CDR1 is MDHEN, CDR2 SYDVKM, per germline. The CDR3 is CASSPSGLAGGYYEQYF. CDR3 nucleotides: TGTGCCAGCAGTCCCAGCGGACTAGCGGGAGGGTACTACGAGCAGTACTTC.

V is TRBV9 and J is TRBJ2-5, with D maybe TRBD2 (6 bases). Germline V gene data show CDR1 as SGDLS and CDR2 as YYNGEE. V was trimmed by 0 bases and J by 5 bases, leaving 17 bases between them. This CDR3 region has 16 residues. CDR3 bases: TGTGCCAGCAGCGTAGGATTAGCGGAAGATTCCGAGACCCAGTACTTC. Its protein is CASSVGLAEDSETQYF.

This chain connects TRBV27 to TRBJ1-2, with a weak D call TRBD1 (6 bases). V was pared by 5 bases and J by 7 bases, with 14 bases between. This CDR3 is built from 13 residues. Germline loops: CDR1 MNHEY, CDR2 SMNVEV (reference sequence). CDR3 DNA: TGTGCCAGCAGTGATACGGGGGGCAGTGGCTACACCTTC. Translating it yields CASSDTGGSGYTF.

With regard to this clone: In the same sample, other DNA sequences code for this CDR3. This chain links TRBV19 with TRBJ1-1; 7 bases are shared with TRBD1. The germline gives CDR1 LNHDA, CDR2 SQIVND (reference sequence). This CDR3 has 14 residues. The V segment lost 6 bases and the J segment 2 bases; nucleotides outside the gene matches: 6. CDR3 nucleotides: TGTGCCAGTAGCAGACAGGGAGGCAACACTGAAGCTTTCTTT. Amino acids: CASSRQGGNTEAFF.

The rearrangement links TRBV3-1 (or the pseudogene TRBV3-2) to TRBJ1-5; tentative D call: TRBD1 (6 bases). The CDR3 has 13 residues. Trimming removed 4 bases from V and 4 bases from J, with 8 bases in between. Germline V gives CDR1 LGHDT, CDR2 YNNKEL (reference sequence). CDR3 nucleotides: TGTGCCAGCAGCCCGGACAGTAATCAGCCCCAGCATTTT. Protein product: CASSPDSNQPQHF.

The chain joins TRBV3-1 (or the pseudogene TRBV3-2) to TRBJ1-2; 7 nucleotides match TRBD1. Trimming cost V 7 bases and J 3 bases; bases outside gene matches: 5. CDR1 is LGHDT and CDR2 is YNNKEL in the germline V gene (reference sequence). This CDR3 contains 13 residues. The CDR3 coding sequence is TGTGCCAGCAATACAGGGGAGGACTATGGCTACACCTTC. Protein product: CASNTGEDYGYTF.

This clone was seen a single time. The rearrangement joins TRBV2 to TRBJ1-6; 9 positions match TRBD1. The CDR3 contains 15 residues. Germline lookup yields CDR1 SNHLY and CDR2 FYNNEI. Trimming at V came to 5 bases and at J to 6 bases, leaving 5 bases not matched to a gene. The CDR3, as DNA: TGTGCCAGCAGTAAAGACAGGGGGGTTAATTCACCCCTCCACTTT. The encoded protein is CASSKDRGVNSPLHF. Drawing the rest from reference TRBV2 and TRBJ1-6, the complete variable domain is EPEVTQTPSHQVTQMGQEVILRCVPISNHLYFYWYRQILGQKVEFLVSFYNNEISEKSEIFDDQFSVERPDGSNFTLKIRSTKLEDSAMYFCASSKDRGVNSPLHFGNGTRLTVT.

The chain recombines TRBV19 with TRBJ1-6; TRBD1 is a possible D gene (5 bases). The CDR3 covers 14 residues. The V and J ends lost 4 bases and 3 bases respectively, with 7 bases between them. Germline V CDR1 and CDR2: LNHDA, SQIVND (reference sequence). The CDR3 nucleotides are TGTGCCAGTAGTACGACAGACTATAATTCACCCCTCCACTTT. Protein product: CASSTTDYNSPLHF.

The rearrangement joins TRBV4-2 to TRBJ2-1, with 8 bases that match TRBD2. Looked up from germline, CDR1 is LGHNA and CDR2 is YNFKEQ. V lost 1 base, J lost 4 bases, and 9 bases stayed unmatched. There are 17 residues in the CDR3. CDR3 DNA: TGTGCCAGCAGCCAAGGGGGCAGCGGGAGTAGGTACAATGAGCAGTTCTTC. This sequence encodes CASSQGGSGSRYNEQFF.

The rearrangement uses TRBV30 and TRBJ2-1; TRBD1 matches 12 bases. Germline assignment: CDR1 GTSNPN and CDR2 SVGIG (reference sequence). This CDR3 is built from 15 residues. V lost 4 bases, J lost 5 bases, and 6 bases stayed unmatched. In DNA form, the CDR3 reads TGTGCCTGGAATCCGGGACAGGGGGCCCACAATGAGCAGTTCTTC. It is translated as CAWNPGQGAHNEQFF.

V and J are TRBV3-1 (or the pseudogene TRBV3-2) and TRBJ2-7, with TRBD1 identical over 8 bases. The CDR3 length is 16 residues. CDR1 and CDR2 (germline): LGHDT, YNNKEL (reference sequence). V shed 1 base, J shed 6 bases, and the junction held 11 bases outside the gene matches. CDR3: CASSQAPGTGGREQYF. Here the CDR3 DNA reads TGTGCCAGCAGCCAAGCCCCCGGGACAGGAGGTCGCGAGCAGTACTTC.

The CDR3 loop is CASSPVAWSYNEQFF. The CDR3 nucleotides are TGTGCCAGCTCACCAGTAGCTTGGTCCTACAATGAGCAGTTCTTC. This chain joins TRBV18 and TRBJ2-1, with D unclear. The CDR3 totals 15 residues. Trimming took off 2 bases at V and 1 base at J, with 9 bases between the two ends. Germline V gene data show CDR1 as KGHSH and CDR2 as LQKENI. The entire variable domain, with the rest obtained from reference TRBV18 and TRBJ2-1, is as follows: NAGVMQNPRHLVRRRGQEARLRCSPMKGHSHVYWYRQLPEEGLKFMVYLQKENIIDESGMPKERFSAEFPKEGPSILRIQQVVRGDSAAYFCASSPVAWSYNEQFFGPGTRLTVL.

In its sample, this clone was seen once. The V and J genes are TRBV5-1 and TRBJ2-1, with TRBD1 as a possible D gene (5 bases). The CDR3 is made up of 15 amino acids. The V gene's germline CDR1 is SGHRS and CDR2 YFSETQ. The ends were cut back, 4 bases at V and 0 bases at J, with 11 bases in the middle. DNA of the CDR3: TGCGCCAGCAGCGGTGGGGCAGTCTCCTACAATGAGCAGTTCTTC. As protein: CASSGGAVSYNEQFF.